These 29 T cell receptor beta chains were sequenced from one sample in a study of CXCR3-negative and CXCR3-positive naive CD8 T cells. cDNA libraries for TRB were generated by 5' RACE incorporating UMI labels. TCRdb reworked the 5' RACE reads into one entry per CDR3 protein, no DNA. This sample's table has under 150,000 distinct CDR3 sequences. Their antigens are not known. Overall study results and limits: TRB CDR3s were more hydrophobic in CXCR3-positive than in CXCR3-negative naive cells.

Sequencing was done on a sample of naive CXCR3+ CD8+ T cells from blood. The subset was: CD45RO-CCR7+CD27+CD95- naive CD8+ T cells expressing CXCR3 (TNR3+). The receptors originated from a human donor in good health. Some clones in this sample may be carry-over from other donors' samples.

This sequence joins TRBV7-8 and TRBJ2-7; the D gene TCRdb calls, TRBD2, cannot be checked with no DNA. Germline CDR1 is SGHVS and CDR2 is FQNEAQ. The CDR3 runs 16 residues. Here the CDR3 reads CASSLAALAKGSEQYF.

This sequence joins TRBV6-5 and TRBJ1-5; TCRdb outputs TRBD1, but without DNA this stays unchecked. This CDR3 comprises 13 residues. Germline V gene lookup returns CDR1 MNHEY and CDR2 SVGAGI. The CDR3 loop reads CASSYGGGQPQHF.

V usage is TRBV28 and J usage is TRBJ2-3; with no DNA, the TCRdb D assignment of TRBD2 cannot be verified. The CDR3 has 16 amino acids. CDR1 is MDHEN, CDR2 SYDVKM, per germline. Here the CDR3 reads CASSHQREASTDTQYF.

The rearrangement links TRBV12-3 or TRBV12-4 to TRBJ2-7; TCRdb returns TRBD1, unconfirmable since there is no DNA. The CDR3 totals 14 residues. The CDR3 spells CASNPRGGDYEQYF.

The gene calls are TRBV9 and TRBJ2-1; TCRdb names TRBD2, which stays unverified in the absence of DNA. Germline V gene lookup returns CDR1 SGDLS and CDR2 YYNGEE. The CDR3 totals 15 residues. CDR3 loop: CASSAASGVVYEQFF.

The chain combines TRBV6-1 with TRBJ1-2; absent DNA, TCRdb's TRBD1 call cannot be checked. The germline gives CDR1 MNHNS, CDR2 SASEGT. CDR3 length: 17 residues. The CDR3 spells CASSESGTEFYNYGYTF.

This sequence joins TRBV23-1 and TRBJ1-1; TCRdb's D gene call, TRBD1, goes unchecked for lack of DNA. TRBV23-1 is sorted into the ORF group, with uncertain function. This CDR3 region has 13 residues. The CDR3 protein is CASCSLGGTEAFF.

CDR3 residues: CSVFKITGGNIYEQYF. This chain uses TRBV29-1 with TRBJ2-7; the D call from TCRdb, TRBD1, cannot be confirmed without DNA. Germline CDR1 SQVTM, CDR2 ANQGSEA. The CDR3 spans 16 residues.

The chain uses TRBV7-9 and TRBJ2-1; TCRdb gives TRBD1 as the D gene, but with no DNA this cannot be confirmed. Germline V gene data show CDR1 as SEHNR and CDR2 as FQNEAQ (reference sequence). The CDR3 sequence is 15 residues long. This chain's CDR3 is CASSSRDRQGDEQFF.

This sequence joins TRBV12-3 or TRBV12-4 and TRBJ2-1; there is no DNA to check the TCRdb D call of TRBD1. This CDR3 spans 13 amino acids. CDR3 amino acids: CASSPGQFNEQFF.

CDR3 sequence: CASSSDRVKYF. The V gene is TRBV7-9, the J gene TRBJ2-7; TCRdb indicates TRBD1, and absent DNA this call remains unverified. The CDR3 covers 11 residues. CDR1 SEHNR and CDR2 FQNEAQ come from the germline V gene (reference sequence).

The chain employs TRBV2 and TRBJ1-2. The CDR3 is 15 amino acids. The germline CDR1 and CDR2 sequences are SNHLY and FYNNEI. The CDR3 protein is CASSADTSPNYGYTF.

The chain is built from TRBV28 and TRBJ2-1; without DNA, the TCRdb call of TRBD2 cannot be checked. Germline V gene lookup returns CDR1 MDHEN and CDR2 SYDVKM. The CDR3 is made up of 14 amino acids. CDR3 in amino acids: CASSLKGLTNEQFF.

This chain joins TRBV12-3 or TRBV12-4 and TRBJ2-7. There are 15 residues in the CDR3. CDR3 amino acids: CASSLGSGVGYEQYF.

The genes are TRBV6-5 and TRBJ2-5. The CDR3 has 17 residues. Germline V gene lookup returns CDR1 MNHEY and CDR2 SVGAGI. The CDR3 protein is CASRLNGGDSPQEAQYF.

V is TRBV27 and J is TRBJ1-5; there is no DNA to check the TCRdb D call of TRBD1. Germline V gene sequence: CDR1 MNHEY, CDR2 SMNVEV (reference sequence). The CDR3 extends over 14 amino acids. CDR3: CASSPDRGHQPQHF.

The chain employs TRBV7-3 and TRBJ2-1; TCRdb returns TRBD1, unconfirmable since there is no DNA. Germline lookup yields CDR1 SGHTA and CDR2 FQGTGA. The CDR3 covers 14 residues. CDR3 sequence reads: CASSLIGAGDEQFF.

The V call is TRBV7-8, the J call TRBJ2-7; TCRdb reports TRBD2, a call that lacks DNA to check it against. The length of the CDR3 is 17 residues. Germline assignment: CDR1 SGHVS and CDR2 FQNEAQ. The CDR3 is CASSRGLAGGLTYEQYF.

The chain carries TRBV7-8 and TRBJ2-7; TCRdb gives TRBD1 as the D gene, but with no DNA this cannot be confirmed. The CDR3 has 14 residues. Germline values: CDR1 SGHVS, CDR2 FQNEAQ. The CDR3 protein is CASSFPGKDYEQYF.

The chain combines TRBV12-3 or TRBV12-4 with TRBJ2-3. This CDR3 is 19 amino acids long. The CDR3 loop is CASSLSHHAGITVTDTQYF.

The V gene is TRBV20-1, the J gene TRBJ2-7; TCRdb selects TRBD2, and the lack of DNA leaves this call unchecked. Germline V gives CDR1 DFQATT, CDR2 SNEGSKA (reference sequence). This CDR3 contains 15 residues. CDR3 amino acids: CSARPVGDSNYEQYF.

V gene TRBV6-5 combines with J gene TRBJ1-3; TCRdb names TRBD1, which stays unverified in the absence of DNA. This CDR3 is 21 amino acids long. CDR1 is MNHEY and CDR2 is SVGAGI in the germline V gene. The CDR3 sequence: CASSYTHTGRRKFLSGNTIYF.

The rearrangement uses TRBV2 and TRBJ2-4; TCRdb returns TRBD2, unconfirmable since there is no DNA. The CDR3 is 17 amino acids. Germline assignment: CDR1 SNHLY and CDR2 FYNNEI. CDR3: CASSEWASGGPLDIQYF. Using reference TRBV2 and TRBJ2-4 for the parts outside the CDR3, the full variable domain is EPEVTQTPSHQVTQMGQEVILRCVPISNHLYFYWYRQILGQKVEFLVSFYNNEISEKSEIFDDQFSVERPDGSNFTLKIRSTKLEDSAMYFCASSEWASGGPLDIQYFGAGTRLSVL.

The V gene is TRBV4-3, the J gene TRBJ2-1; TCRdb lists TRBD2, though no DNA is available to test this call. The CDR3 loop spans 13 amino acids. Germline loops: CDR1 LGHNA, CDR2 YSLEER. CDR3 region: CASSQDSADEQFF.

The CDR3 loop reads CATRSGNTEAFF. V usage is TRBV24-1 and J usage is TRBJ1-1. The CDR3 loop spans 12 amino acids. Germline loops: CDR1 KGHDR, CDR2 SFDVKD.

This chain links TRBV12-3 or TRBV12-4 with TRBJ1-1; TCRdb reports TRBD1, a call that lacks DNA to check it against. This CDR3 comprises 14 residues. Here the CDR3 reads CASSSSGGNTEAFF.

V is TRBV29-1 and J is TRBJ2-2. The germline gives CDR1 SQVTM, CDR2 ANQGSEA. The length of the CDR3 is 13 residues. The CDR3 reads CSVEVENTGELFF.

The chain joins TRBV27 to TRBJ2-7; with no DNA, the TCRdb D assignment of TRBD2 cannot be verified. The V gene's germline CDR1 is MNHEY and CDR2 SMNVEV (reference sequence). This CDR3 spans 13 amino acids. CDR3 sequence: CASSSGLVYEQYF.

This sequence joins TRBV28 and TRBJ2-5; TCRdb's D call, TRBD1, is unchecked because there is no DNA. Looked up from germline, CDR1 is MDHEN and CDR2 is SYDVKM. The CDR3 covers 16 residues. CDR3 residues: CASSPMRDRGRETQYF.